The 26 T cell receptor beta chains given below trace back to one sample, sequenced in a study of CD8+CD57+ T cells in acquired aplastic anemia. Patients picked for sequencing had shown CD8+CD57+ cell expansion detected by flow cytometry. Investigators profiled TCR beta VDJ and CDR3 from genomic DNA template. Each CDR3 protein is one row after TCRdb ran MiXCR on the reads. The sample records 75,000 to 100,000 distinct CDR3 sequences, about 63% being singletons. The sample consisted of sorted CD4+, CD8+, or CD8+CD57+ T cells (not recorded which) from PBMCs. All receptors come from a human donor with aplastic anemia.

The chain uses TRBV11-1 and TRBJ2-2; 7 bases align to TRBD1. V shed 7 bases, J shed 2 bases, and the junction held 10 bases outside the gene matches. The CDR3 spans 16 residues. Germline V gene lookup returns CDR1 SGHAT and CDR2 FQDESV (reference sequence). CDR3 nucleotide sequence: TGTGCCAGCATGTCCGGGACAGCGTTCAACACCGGGGAGCTGTTTTTT. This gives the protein CASMSGTAFNTGELFF.

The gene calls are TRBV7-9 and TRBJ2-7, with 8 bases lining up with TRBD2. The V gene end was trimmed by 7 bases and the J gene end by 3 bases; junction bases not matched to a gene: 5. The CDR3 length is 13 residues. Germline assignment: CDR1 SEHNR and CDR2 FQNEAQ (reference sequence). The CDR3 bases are TGTGCCAGCACCCGGACTAGCATCTACGAGCAGTACTTC. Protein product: CASTRTSIYEQYF.

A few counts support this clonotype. The CDR3: CATSSQTGVAPLHF. CDR3 DNA sequence: TGTGCCACCAGCAGCCAAACAGGGGTTGCACCCCTCCACTTT. The chain carries TRBV15 and TRBJ1-6; 7 bases agree with TRBD1. The CDR3 has 14 amino acids. Germline trimming cut 3 bases from V and 11 bases from J; bases unmatched to any gene: 7. Germline-derived CDR1 and CDR2 are LNHNV and YYDKDF (reference sequence).

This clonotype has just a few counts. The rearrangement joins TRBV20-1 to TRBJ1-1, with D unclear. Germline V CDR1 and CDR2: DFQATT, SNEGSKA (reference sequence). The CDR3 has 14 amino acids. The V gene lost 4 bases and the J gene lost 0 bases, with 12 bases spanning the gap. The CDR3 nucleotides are TGCAGTGCTAAGGTGAGGGCGATGAACACTGAAGCTTTCTTT. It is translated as CSAKVRAMNTEAFF.

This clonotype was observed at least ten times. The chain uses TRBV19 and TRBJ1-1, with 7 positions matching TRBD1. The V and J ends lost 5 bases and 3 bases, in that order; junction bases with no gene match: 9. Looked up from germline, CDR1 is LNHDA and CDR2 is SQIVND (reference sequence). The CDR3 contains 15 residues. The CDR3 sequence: CASSAAARGDTEAFF. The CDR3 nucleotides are TGTGCCAGTAGTGCCGCCGCCAGGGGGGACACTGAAGCTTTCTTT.

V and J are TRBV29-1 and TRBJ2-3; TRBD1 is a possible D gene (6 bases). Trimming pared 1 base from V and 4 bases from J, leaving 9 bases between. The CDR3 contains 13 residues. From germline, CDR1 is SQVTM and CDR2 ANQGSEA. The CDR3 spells CSVEGGGADTQYF. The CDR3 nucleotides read TGCAGCGTTGAAGGAGGGGGTGCAGATACGCAGTATTTT.

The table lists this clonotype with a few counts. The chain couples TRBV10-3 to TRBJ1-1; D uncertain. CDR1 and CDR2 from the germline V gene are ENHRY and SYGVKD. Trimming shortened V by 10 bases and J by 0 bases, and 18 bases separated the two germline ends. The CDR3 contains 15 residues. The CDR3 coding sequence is TGTGCCACCTCTGAAATGGAGGCGATGAACACTGAAGCTTTCTTT. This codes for CATSEMEAMNTEAFF.

Here the CDR3 DNA reads TGTGCCAGCAGTACGGGACGGGGCCGTGGCTACACCTTC. Encoded protein: CASSTGRGRGYTF. The chain couples TRBV25-1 to TRBJ1-2; weak D call: TRBD1 (5 bases). V lost 5 bases, J lost 7 bases, and 14 bases lay in between. Looked up from germline, CDR1 is MGHDK and CDR2 is SYGVNS. The CDR3 sequence is 13 residues long.

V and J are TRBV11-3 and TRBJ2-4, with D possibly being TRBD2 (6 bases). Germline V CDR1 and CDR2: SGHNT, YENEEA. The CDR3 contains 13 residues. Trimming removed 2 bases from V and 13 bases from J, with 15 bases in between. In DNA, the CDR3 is TGTGCCAGCAGCTTATCGAACTCGGGGGAGCAGTACTTC. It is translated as CASSLSNSGEQYF.

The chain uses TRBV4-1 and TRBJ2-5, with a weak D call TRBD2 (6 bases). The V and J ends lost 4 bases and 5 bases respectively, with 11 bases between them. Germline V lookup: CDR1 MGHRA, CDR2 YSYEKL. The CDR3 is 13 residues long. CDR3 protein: CASSRLRGETQYF. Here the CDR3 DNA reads TGCGCCAGCAGCCGACTGCGGGGTGAGACCCAGTACTTC.

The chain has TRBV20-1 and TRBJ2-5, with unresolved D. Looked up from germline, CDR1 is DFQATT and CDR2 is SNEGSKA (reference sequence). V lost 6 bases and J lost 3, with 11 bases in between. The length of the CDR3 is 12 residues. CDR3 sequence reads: CSARGREETQYF. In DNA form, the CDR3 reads TGCAGTGCCCGAGGCCGGGAAGAGACCCAGTACTTC.

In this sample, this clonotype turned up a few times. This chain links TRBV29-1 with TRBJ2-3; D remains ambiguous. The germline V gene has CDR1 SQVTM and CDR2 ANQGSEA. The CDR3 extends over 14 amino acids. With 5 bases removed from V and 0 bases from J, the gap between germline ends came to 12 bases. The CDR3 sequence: CSVTSTLSTDTQYF. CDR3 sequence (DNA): TGCAGCGTTACCTCGACACTTAGCACAGATACGCAGTATTTT.

The CDR3 nucleotides are TGTGCCAGCAGTGGCTCACGGGACGCAGATACGCAGTATTTT. Encoded protein: CASSGSRDADTQYF. The chain joins TRBV6-2 or TRBV6-3 to TRBJ2-3, with D perhaps given as TRBD1 or TRBD2 (5 bases each). Deletions cut 5 bases from V and 4 bases from J, with 13 bases between. Germline CDR1 MNHEY, CDR2 SVGEGT. The CDR3 has 14 residues.

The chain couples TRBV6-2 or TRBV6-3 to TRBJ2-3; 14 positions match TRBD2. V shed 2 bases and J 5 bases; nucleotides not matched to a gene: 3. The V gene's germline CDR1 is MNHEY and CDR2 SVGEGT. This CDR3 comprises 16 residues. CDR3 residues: CASSYGTSGGRDTQYF. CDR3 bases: TGTGCCAGCAGTTACGGGACTAGCGGGGGACGAGATACGCAGTATTTT.

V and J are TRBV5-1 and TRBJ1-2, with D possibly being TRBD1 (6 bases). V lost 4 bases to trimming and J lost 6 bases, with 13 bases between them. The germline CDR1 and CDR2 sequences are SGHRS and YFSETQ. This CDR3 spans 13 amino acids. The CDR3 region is CASSPDEGDGYTF. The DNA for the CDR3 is TGCGCCAGCAGCCCCGACGAGGGGGATGGCTACACCTTC.

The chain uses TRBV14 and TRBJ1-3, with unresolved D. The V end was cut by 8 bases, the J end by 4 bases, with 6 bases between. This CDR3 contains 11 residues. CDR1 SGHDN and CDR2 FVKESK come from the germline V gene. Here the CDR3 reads CASSPGNTIYF. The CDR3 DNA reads TGTGCCAGCTCCCCCGGAAACACCATATATTTT.

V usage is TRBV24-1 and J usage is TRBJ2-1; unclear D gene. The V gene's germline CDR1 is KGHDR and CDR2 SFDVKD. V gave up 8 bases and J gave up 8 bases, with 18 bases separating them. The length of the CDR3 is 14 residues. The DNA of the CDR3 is TGTGCCACCACTCCTGGGCTCGGCGGCTATGAGCAGTTCTTC. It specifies CATTPGLGGYEQFF.

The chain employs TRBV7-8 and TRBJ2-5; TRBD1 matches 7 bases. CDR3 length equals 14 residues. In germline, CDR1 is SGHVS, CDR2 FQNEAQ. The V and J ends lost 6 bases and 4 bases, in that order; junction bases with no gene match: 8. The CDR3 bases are TGTGCCAGCAGTCCGGGACAGAGGGGAGAGACCCAGTACTTC. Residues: CASSPGQRGETQYF.

Written as DNA, the CDR3 is TGTGCCACCAGCAGAGATCCGGTGAACACTGAAGCTTTCTTT. Encoded protein: CATSRDPVNTEAFF. The chain couples TRBV15 to TRBJ1-1; D unclear. The CDR3 is 14 amino acids. V gave up 0 bases and J gave up 0 bases, with 5 bases separating them. CDR1 LNHNV and CDR2 YYDKDF come from the germline V gene (reference sequence).

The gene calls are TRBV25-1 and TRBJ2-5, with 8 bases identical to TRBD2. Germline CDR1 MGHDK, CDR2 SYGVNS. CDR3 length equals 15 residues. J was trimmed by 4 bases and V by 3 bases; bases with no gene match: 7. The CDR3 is CASSESTSGGETQYF. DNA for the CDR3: TGTGCCAGCAGTGAGAGCACTAGCGGTGGAGAGACCCAGTACTTC. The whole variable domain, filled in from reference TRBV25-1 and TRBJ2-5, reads EADIYQTPRYLVIGTGKKITLECSQTMGHDKMYWYQQDPGMELHLIHYSYGVNSTEKGDLSSESTVSRIRTEHFPLTLESARPSHTSQYLCASSESTSGGETQYFGPGTRLLVL.

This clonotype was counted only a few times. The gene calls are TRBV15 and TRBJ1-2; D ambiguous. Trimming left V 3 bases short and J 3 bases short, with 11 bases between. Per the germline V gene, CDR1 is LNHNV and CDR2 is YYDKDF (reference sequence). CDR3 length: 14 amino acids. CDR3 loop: CATSRDRDDYGYTF. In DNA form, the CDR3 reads TGTGCCACCAGCAGGGATAGGGATGACTATGGCTACACCTTC. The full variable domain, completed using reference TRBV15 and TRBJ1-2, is DAMVIQNPRYQVTQFGKPVTLSCSQTLNHNVMYWYQQKSSQAPKLLFHYYDKDFNNEADTPDNFQSRRPNTSFCFLDIRSPGLGDTAMYLCATSRDRDDYGYTFGSGTRLTVV.

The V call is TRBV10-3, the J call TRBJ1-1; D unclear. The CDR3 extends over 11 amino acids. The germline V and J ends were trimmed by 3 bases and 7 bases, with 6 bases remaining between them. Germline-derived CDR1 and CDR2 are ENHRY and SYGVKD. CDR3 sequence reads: CAISETGEAFF. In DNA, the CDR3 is TGTGCCATCAGTGAAACGGGTGAAGCTTTCTTT.

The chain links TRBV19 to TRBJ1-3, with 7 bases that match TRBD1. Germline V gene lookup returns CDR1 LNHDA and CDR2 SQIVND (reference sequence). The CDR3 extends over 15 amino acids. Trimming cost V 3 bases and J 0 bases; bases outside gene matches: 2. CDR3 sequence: CASSMGQNSGNTIYF. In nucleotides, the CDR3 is TGTGCCAGTAGTATGGGACAGAACTCTGGAAACACCATATATTTT.

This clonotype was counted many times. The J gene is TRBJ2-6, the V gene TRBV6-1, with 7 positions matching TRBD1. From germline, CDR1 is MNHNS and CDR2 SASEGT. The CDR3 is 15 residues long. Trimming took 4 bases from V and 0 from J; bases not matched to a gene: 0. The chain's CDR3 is CASSGDSSGANVLTF. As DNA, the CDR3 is TGTGCCAGCAGTGGGGACAGCTCTGGGGCCAACGTCCTGACTTTC.

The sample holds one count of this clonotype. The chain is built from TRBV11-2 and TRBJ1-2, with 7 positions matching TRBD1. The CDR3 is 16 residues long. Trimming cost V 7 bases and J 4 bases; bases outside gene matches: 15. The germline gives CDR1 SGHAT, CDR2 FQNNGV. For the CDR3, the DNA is TGTGCCAGCACCCTGAACCGGGAACAGGGGACCTATGGCTACACCTTC. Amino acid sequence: CASTLNREQGTYGYTF.

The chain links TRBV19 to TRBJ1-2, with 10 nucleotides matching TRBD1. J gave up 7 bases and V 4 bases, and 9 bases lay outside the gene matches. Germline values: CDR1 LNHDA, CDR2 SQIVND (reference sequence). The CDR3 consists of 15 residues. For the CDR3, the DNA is TGTGCCAGTAGTAGGGACAGGGGAAGGAGTGGTGGCTACACCTTC. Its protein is CASSRDRGRSGGYTF.